This T cell receptor beta chain came from a study of blood T cell repertoires in COVID-19. The overall study: Sites in the United States, Italy and Spain provided acute and convalescent COVID-19 samples.

CDR3 size: 17 residues. Germline loops: CDR1 SGHRS, CDR2 YFSETQ. V lost 2 bases and J lost 0, with 14 bases in between. Only in-frame clones appear in the TCRdb table, and some are missing; sequencing was by immunoSEQ multiplex PCR. The sample includes approximately 300,000 clones, 89% of them seen just once. Assignments of participants to cohorts depended upon their own reported clinical history. Sequencing was done on a sample of PBMCs or T cells enriched from blood (not recorded which). The J gene is TRBJ2-2, the V gene TRBV5-1, with D possibly being TRBD2 (5 bases). This TCR was sampled from a man in his 60s who had recovered from COVID-19. The CDR3: CASSFLGLDANTGELFF. In nucleotides, the CDR3 is TGCGCCAGCAGCTTTCTAGGACTCGACGCGAACACCGGGGAGCTGTTTTTT.